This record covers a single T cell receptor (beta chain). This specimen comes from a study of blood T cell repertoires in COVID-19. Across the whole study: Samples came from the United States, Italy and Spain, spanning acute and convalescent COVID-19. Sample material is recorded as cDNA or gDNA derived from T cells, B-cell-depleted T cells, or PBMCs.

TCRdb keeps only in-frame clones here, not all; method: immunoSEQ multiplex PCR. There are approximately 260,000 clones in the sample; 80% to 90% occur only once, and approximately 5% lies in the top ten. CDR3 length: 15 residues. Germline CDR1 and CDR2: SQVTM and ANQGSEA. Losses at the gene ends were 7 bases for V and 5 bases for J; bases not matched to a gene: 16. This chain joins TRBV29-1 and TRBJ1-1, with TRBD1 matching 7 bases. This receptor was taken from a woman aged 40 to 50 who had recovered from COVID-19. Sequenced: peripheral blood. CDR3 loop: CSGEQGLGGGTEAFF. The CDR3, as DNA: TGCAGCGGAGAACAGGGGCTTGGAGGTGGAACTGAAGCTTTCTTT.